Presented here are 7 T cell receptor beta chains from one specimen sequenced in a study of blood T cells in healthy people across ages. Using a J-beta primer mix together with a sample-barcoded 5' primer, a second PCR was run for 7 to 11 cycles. One entry per CDR3 protein results from TCRdb running MiXCR on the 5' RACE reads. The sample includes about 1.1 million distinct CDR3 sequences, 30% to 40% of them seen just once. The sample consisted of blood. The receptors derive from a man between 18 and 35 years old in good health.

The rearrangement uses TRBV6-5 and TRBJ2-3, with D possibly TRBD1 on 6 matching bases. V gave up 2 bases and J gave up 3 bases, with 12 bases separating them. Germline-derived CDR1 and CDR2 are MNHEY and SVGAGI. CDR3 length: 15 residues. CDR3 protein: CASSYGQGSTDTQYF. CDR3 bases: TGTGCCAGCAGTTACGGCCAGGGGTCGACAGATACGCAGTATTTT.

The chain joins TRBV7-2 to TRBJ2-5; 12 bases fit TRBD2. The CDR3 is 13 amino acids. Germline-derived CDR1 and CDR2 are SGHTA and FQGNSA. J was trimmed by 11 bases and V by 7 bases; bases with no gene match: 8. The CDR3 here is CASKLAGGYEQYF. CDR3 DNA: TGTGCCAGCAAGCTAGCGGGGGGGTATGAGCAGTACTTC.

This clonotype has a handful of counts. This chain joins TRBV2 and TRBJ1-2, with unresolved D. V lost 2 bases and J 1 base, leaving 11 bases between the germline ends. Germline CDR1 reads SNHLY; CDR2 reads FYNNEI. The CDR3 loop spans 15 amino acids. CDR3 nucleotides: TGTGCCAGCAGTGAATTGAGAACAAATAACTATGGCTACACCTTC. Amino acid sequence: CASSELRTNNYGYTF.

The chain combines TRBV13 with TRBJ2-5; D gene uncertain. The V end lost 5 bases, the J end lost 2 bases, and 12 bases lay between the germline ends. Germline-derived CDR1 and CDR2 are PRHDT and FYEKMQ (reference sequence). The CDR3 spans 14 residues. Written as DNA, the CDR3 is TGTGCCAGCAGCCCCCCCCGACTGCAAGAGACCCAGTACTTC. Amino acids: CASSPPRLQETQYF.

J is TRBJ1-6 and V is TRBV4-2, with D possibly TRBD1 on 6 matching bases. V lost 1 base and J 10 bases, leaving 14 bases between the germline ends. The germline V gene encodes CDR1 LGHNA and CDR2 YNFKEQ. This CDR3 has 15 amino acids. The CDR3 here is CASSQAQGIGSPLHF. The CDR3 DNA sequence: TGTGCCAGCAGCCAAGCACAGGGAATAGGATCACCCCTCCACTTT.

The V gene is TRBV12-3 or TRBV12-4, the J gene TRBJ1-6; the match to TRBD1 covers 7 bases. The CDR3 extends over 15 amino acids. The J segment lost 7 bases and the V segment lost 3 bases, leaving 6 bases of the junction unmatched. DNA for the CDR3: TGTGCCAGCAGTTTTACAGGGGTGCGAAATTCACCCCTCCACTTT. This gives the protein CASSFTGVRNSPLHF.

The chain is built from TRBV13 and TRBJ1-2; a weak D match, TRBD1 (5 bases). The germline V gene encodes CDR1 PRHDT and CDR2 FYEKMQ (reference sequence). Trimming left V 5 bases short and J 8 bases short, with 15 bases between. This CDR3 has 13 amino acids. The CDR3 here is CASSEEGTGGYTF. The CDR3 region has the DNA TGTGCCAGCAGCGAAGAAGGGACGGGGGGCTACACCTTC.